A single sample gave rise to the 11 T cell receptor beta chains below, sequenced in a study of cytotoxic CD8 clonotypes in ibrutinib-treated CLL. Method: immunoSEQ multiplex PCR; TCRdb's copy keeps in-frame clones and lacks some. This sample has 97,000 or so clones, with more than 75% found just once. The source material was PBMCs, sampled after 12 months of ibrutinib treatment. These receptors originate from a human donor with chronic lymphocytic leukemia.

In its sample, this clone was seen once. CDR3 nucleotides: TGTGCCAGCAGCTGGGACAGGGCCGTCTCTGGAAACACCATATATTTT. This encodes CASSWDRAVSGNTIYF. The chain is built from TRBV5-4 and TRBJ1-3; 9 bases line up with TRBD1. V dropped 3 bases and J dropped 0; count of bases not matched to a gene: 4. Germline V gene data show CDR1 as SGHNT and CDR2 as YYREEE (reference sequence). The CDR3 loop spans 16 amino acids. Full variable domain (remainder filled in from reference TRBV5-4 and TRBJ1-3): ETGVTQSPTHLIKTRGQQVTLRCSSQSGHNTVSWYQQALGQGPQFIFQYYREEENGRGNFPPRFSGLQFPNYSSELNVNALELDDSALYLCASSWDRAVSGNTIYFGEGSWLTVV.

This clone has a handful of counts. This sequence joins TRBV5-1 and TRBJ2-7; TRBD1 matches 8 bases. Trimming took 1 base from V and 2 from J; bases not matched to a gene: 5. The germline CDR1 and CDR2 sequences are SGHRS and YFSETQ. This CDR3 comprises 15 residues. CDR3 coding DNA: TGCGCCAGCAGCTTGTTAGACAGGGGCCCCTACGAGCAGTACTTC. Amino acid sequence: CASSLLDRGPYEQYF. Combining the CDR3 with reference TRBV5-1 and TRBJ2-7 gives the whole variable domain KAGVTQTPRYLIKTRGQQVTLSCSPISGHRSVSWYQQTPGQGLQFLFEYFSETQRNKGNFPGRFSGRQFSNSRSEMNVSTLELGDSALYLCASSLLDRGPYEQYFGPGTRLTVT.

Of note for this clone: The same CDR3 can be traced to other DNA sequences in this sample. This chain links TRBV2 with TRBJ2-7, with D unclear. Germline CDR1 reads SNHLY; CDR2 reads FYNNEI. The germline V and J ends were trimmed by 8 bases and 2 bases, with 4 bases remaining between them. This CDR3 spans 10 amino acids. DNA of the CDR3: TGTGCCAGCTCCGCCTACGAGCAGTACTTC. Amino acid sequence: CASSAYEQYF.

For the CDR3, the DNA is TGTGCCAGCAGCTTAGCGCGGCGGACTACCGGGGAGCTGTTTTTT. Protein sequence: CASSLARRTTGELFF. The V call is TRBV7-9, the J call TRBJ2-2; weak D call: TRBD2 (5 bases). The CDR3 is 15 amino acids. The germline CDR1 and CDR2 sequences are SEHNR and FQNEAQ (reference sequence). V lost 0 bases to trimming and J lost 5 bases, with 10 bases between them.

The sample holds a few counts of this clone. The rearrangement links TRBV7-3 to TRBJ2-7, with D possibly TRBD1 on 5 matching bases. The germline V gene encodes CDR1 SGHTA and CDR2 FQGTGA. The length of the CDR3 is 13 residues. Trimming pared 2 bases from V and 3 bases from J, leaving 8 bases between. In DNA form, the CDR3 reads TGTGCCAGCAGCTTACGGCAGGGCTACGAGCAGTACTTC. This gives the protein CASSLRQGYEQYF.

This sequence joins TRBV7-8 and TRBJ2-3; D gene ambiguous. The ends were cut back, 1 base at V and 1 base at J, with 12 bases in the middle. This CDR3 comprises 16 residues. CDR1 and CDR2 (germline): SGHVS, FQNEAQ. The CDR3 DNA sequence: TGTGCCAGCAGCTTAGTGGGTGGACGTGGCACAGATACGCAGTATTTT. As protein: CASSLVGGRGTDTQYF. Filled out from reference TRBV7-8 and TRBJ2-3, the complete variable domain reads GAGVSQSPRYKVAKRGQDVALRCDPISGHVSLFWYQQALGQGPEFLTYFQNEAQLDKSGLPSDRFFAERPEGSVSTLKIQRTQQEDSAVYLCASSLVGGRGTDTQYFGPGTRLTVL.

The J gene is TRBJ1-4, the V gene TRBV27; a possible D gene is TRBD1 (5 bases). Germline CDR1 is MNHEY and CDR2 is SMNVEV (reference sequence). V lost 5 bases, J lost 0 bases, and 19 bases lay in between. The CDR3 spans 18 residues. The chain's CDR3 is CASSPLSGTITTNEKLFF. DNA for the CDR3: TGTGCCAGCAGTCCTTTATCGGGGACGATAACAACTAATGAAAAACTGTTTTTT.

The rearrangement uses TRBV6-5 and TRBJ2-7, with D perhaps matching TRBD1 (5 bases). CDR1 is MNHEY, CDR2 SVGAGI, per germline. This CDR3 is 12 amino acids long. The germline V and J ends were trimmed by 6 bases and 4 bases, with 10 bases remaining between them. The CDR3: CASSPGFYEQYF. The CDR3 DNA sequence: TGTGCCAGCAGCCCAGGGTTTTACGAGCAGTACTTC.

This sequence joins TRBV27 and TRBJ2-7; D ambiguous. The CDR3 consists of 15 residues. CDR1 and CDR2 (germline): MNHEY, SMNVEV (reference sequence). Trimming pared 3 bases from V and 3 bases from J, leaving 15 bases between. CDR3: CASSFSSRWDYEQYF. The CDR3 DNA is TGTGCCAGCAGTTTTAGTTCTCGGTGGGACTACGAGCAGTACTTC.

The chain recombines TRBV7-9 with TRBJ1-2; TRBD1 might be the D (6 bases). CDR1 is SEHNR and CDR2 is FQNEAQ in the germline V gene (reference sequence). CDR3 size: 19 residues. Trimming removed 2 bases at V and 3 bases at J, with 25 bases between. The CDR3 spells CASSLWRSPSRDTDYGYTF. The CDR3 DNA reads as TGTGCCAGCAGCTTATGGCGTTCCCCGTCACGGGACACAGACTATGGCTACACCTTC.

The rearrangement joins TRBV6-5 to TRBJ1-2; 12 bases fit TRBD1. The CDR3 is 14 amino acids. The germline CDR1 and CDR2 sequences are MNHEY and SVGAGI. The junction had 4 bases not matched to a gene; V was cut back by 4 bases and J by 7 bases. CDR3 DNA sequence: TGTGCCAGCAGTTCGGGGGGACAGGGGGCTGGCTACACCTTC. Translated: CASSSGGQGAGYTF.